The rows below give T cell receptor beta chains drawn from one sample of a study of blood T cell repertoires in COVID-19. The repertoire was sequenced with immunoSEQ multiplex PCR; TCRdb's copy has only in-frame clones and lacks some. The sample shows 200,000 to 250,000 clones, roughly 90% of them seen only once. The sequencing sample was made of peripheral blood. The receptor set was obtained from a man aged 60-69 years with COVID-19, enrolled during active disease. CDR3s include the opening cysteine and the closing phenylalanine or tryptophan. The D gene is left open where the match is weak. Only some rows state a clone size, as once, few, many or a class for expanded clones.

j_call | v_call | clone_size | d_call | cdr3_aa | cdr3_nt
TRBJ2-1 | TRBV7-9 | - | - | CASSLERPGHRNNEQFF | TGTGCCAGCAGCTTAGAAAGACCTGGACACCGAAACAATGAGCAGTTCTTC
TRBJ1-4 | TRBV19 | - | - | CASSLQGWANEKLFF | TGTGCCAGTAGCCTTCAGGGGTGGGCTAATGAAAAACTGTTTTTT
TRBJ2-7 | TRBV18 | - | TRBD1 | CASSAQGVTLYEQYF | TGTGCCAGCTCCGCCCAGGGGGTTACTCTCTACGAGCAGTACTTC
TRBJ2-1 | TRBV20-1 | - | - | CSASSRRGYEQFF | TGCAGTGCTAGTTCGAGAAGGGGCTATGAGCAGTTCTTC
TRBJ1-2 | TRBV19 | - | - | CASSMERGLYGYTF | TGTGCCAGTAGTATGGAGAGGGGACTATATGGCTACACCTTC
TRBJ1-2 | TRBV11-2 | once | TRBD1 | CASSQSGQSNYGYTF | TGTGCCAGCAGCCAGTCGGGACAGTCTAACTATGGCTACACCTTC
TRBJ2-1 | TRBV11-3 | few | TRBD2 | CASSLLAGGHYNEQFF | TGTGCCAGCAGCTTGCTAGCGGGGGGGCACTACAATGAGCAGTTCTTC
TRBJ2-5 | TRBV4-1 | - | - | CASSQLTEETQYF | TGCGCCAGCAGTCAGCTGACAGAGGAGACCCAGTACTTC
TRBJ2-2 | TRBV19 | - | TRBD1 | CASSMITGVESGELFF | TGTGCCAGTAGTATGATCACAGGGGTAGAGAGCGGGGAGCTGTTTTTT
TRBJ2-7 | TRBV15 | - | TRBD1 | CATSRDHGQGAFEQYF | TGTGCCACCAGCAGAGATCACGGACAGGGGGCGTTCGAGCAGTACTTC
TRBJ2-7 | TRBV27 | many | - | CASAGQQSSYEQYF | TGTGCCAGCGCTGGACAGCAAAGTTCCTACGAGCAGTACTTC
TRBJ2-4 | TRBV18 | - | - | CASSLATPGDEGNIQYF | TGTGCCAGCTCACTCGCGACTCCAGGGGATGAGGGAAACATTCAGTACTTC
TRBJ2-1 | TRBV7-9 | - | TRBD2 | CASSKLAGAKNEQFF | TGTGCCAGCAGCAAACTAGCGGGGGCCAAAAATGAGCAGTTCTTC
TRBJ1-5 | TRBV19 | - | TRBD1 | CASNDPQGRGSNQPQHF | TGTGCCAGTAACGACCCACAGGGGCGAGGTAGCAATCAGCCCCAGCATTTT
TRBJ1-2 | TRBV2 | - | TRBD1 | CASSEVDRGADGYTF | TGTGCCAGCAGTGAAGTTGACAGGGGGGCGGATGGCTACACCTTC
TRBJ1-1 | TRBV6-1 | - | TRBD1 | CASSDRQGLEAFF | TGTGCCAGCAGTGACCGACAGGGGCTCGAAGCTTTCTTT
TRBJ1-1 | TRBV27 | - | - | CASRADRTNTEAFF | TGTGCCAGCAGAGCTGACAGGACTAACACTGAAGCTTTCTTT
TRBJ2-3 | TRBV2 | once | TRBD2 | CASRLPTSGPLGDTQYF | TGTGCCAGCAGATTACCGACTAGCGGTCCGTTGGGAGATACGCAGTATTTT
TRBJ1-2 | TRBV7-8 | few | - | CASSLTTNYGYTF | TGTGCCAGCAGCCTAACAACTAACTATGGCTACACCTTC
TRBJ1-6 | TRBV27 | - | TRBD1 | CASSSLKTGYNSPLHF | TGTGCCAGCAGTTCCTTGAAGACAGGGTATAATTCACCCCTCCACTTT
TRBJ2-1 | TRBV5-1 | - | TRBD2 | CASSLAPSGKLEQFF | TGCGCCAGCAGCTTGGCCCCTAGCGGGAAACTTGAGCAGTTCTTC
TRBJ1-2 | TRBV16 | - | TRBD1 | CASSQTGEYGYTF | TGTGCCAGCAGCCAAACAGGGGAATATGGCTACACCTTC
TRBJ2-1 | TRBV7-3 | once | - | CASSFGVDNEQFF | TGTGCCAGCAGCTTCGGAGTCGACAATGAGCAGTTCTTC
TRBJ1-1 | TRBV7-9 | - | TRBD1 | CASSPPTGKNTEAFF | TGTGCCAGCAGCCCACCGACAGGGAAGAACACTGAAGCTTTCTTT
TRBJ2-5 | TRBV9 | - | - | CASSPWTEETQYF | TGTGCCAGCAGCCCATGGACAGAAGAGACCCAGTACTTC
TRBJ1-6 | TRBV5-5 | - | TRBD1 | CASSEGTGYSPLHF | TGTGCCAGCAGCGAAGGGACAGGGTATTCACCCCTCCACTTT
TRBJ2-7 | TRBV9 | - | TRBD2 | CASSVSSGGGSYEQYF | TGTGCCAGCAGCGTATCTAGCGGGGGGGGCTCCTACGAGCAGTACTTC
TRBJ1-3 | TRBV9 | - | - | CASSVSGAGNTIYF | TGTGCCAGCAGCGTATCGGGGGCTGGAAACACCATATATTTT
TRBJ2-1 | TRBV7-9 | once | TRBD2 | CASSTPPGLAGVYNEQFF | TGTGCCAGCAGCACCCCGCCGGGACTAGCGGGAGTGTACAATGAGCAGTTCTTC
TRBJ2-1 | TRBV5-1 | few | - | CASSLSGGSYNEQFF | TGCGCCAGCAGCTTGTCCGGAGGCTCCTACAATGAGCAGTTCTTC
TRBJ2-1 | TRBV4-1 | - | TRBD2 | CASSKQPGGDEQFF | TGCGCCAGCAGCAAGCAACCGGGAGGGGACGAGCAGTTCTTC
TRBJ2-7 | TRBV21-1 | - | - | CASSKGVPGDSCYEQYF | TGTGCCAGCAGCAAGGGTGTTCCGGGGGATAGTTGCTACGAGCAGTACTTC
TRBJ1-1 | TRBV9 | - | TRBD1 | CASRRTGGTNTEAFF | TGTGCCAGCAGGCGGACAGGGGGCACGAACACTGAAGCTTTCTTT
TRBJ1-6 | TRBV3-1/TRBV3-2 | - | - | CASSQERSGTKSGSPLHF | TGTGCCAGCAGCCAAGAGAGGTCCGGGACAAAAAGCGGTTCACCCCTCCACTTT
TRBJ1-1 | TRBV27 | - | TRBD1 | CASSPGTGGSNTEAFF | TGTGCCAGCAGCCCCGGGACAGGGGGCTCGAACACTGAAGCTTTCTTT
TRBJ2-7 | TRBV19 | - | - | CASSHETGLFNEQYF | TGTGCCAGTAGCCACGAAACGGGGTTGTTCAACGAGCAGTACTTC
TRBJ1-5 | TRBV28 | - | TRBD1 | CASSNRQGNQPQHF | TGTGCCAGCAGTAACCGACAGGGGAATCAGCCCCAGCATTTT
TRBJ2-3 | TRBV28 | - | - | CASGIQGRVTDTQYF | TGTGCCAGCGGGATCCAGGGTAGGGTCACAGATACGCAGTATTTT
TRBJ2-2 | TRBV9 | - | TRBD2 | CASSVGLAGVAGELFF | TGTGCCAGCAGCGTAGGACTAGCGGGAGTGGCCGGGGAGCTGTTTTTT
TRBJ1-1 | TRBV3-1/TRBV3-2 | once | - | CASTRGGTEAFF | TGTGCCAGCACCCGAGGGGGCACTGAAGCTTTCTTT
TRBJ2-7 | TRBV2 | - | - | CASSPTTGGRAEQYF | TGTGCCAGCAGTCCAACAACCGGGGGGCGCGCCGAGCAGTACTTC
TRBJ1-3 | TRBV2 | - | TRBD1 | CASSDLVGQGGNTIYF | TGTGCCAGCAGTGACCTCGTGGGACAGGGCGGAAACACCATATATTTT
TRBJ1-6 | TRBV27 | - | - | CASTRGGSLNNSPLHF | TGTGCCAGCACCCGGGGAGGGTCATTAAATAATTCACCCCTCCACTTT
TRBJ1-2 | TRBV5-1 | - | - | CASSSQPRDGYTF | TGCGCCAGCAGCTCGCAGCCCAGGGATGGCTACACCTTC
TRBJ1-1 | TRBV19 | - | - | CASSIDNRVTEAFF | TGTGCCAGTAGTATAGATAACAGGGTAACTGAAGCTTTCTTT
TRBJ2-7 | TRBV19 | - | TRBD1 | CASRQGWWQYF | TGTGCCAGTCGACAGGGATGGTGGCAGTACTTC